This T cell receptor (beta chain) was documented in a study of CD8 T cells in ankylosing spondylitis. Study-wide results and caveats: A motif of 7 or 8 highly homologous TCR beta variants was seen as apparently characteristic of ankylosing spondylitis blood.

MiXCR, run by TCRdb on the 5' RACE reads, gives a single entry per CDR3 protein. The data contain about 390,000 distinct CDR3 sequences, 20% to 25% of them singletons. This clonotype was counted a few times. Its antigen is currently unknown. The sample comprised blood, either unsorted or a sorted T cell fraction (not recorded which). The sequence derives from a male donor with ankylosing spondylitis.

The DNA of the CDR3 is TGCGCCAGCAGCCCCGCCGGGACACCGAACACTGAAGCTTTCTTT. It yields the protein CASSPAGTPNTEAFF. The genes are TRBV5-1 and TRBJ1-1, with D tentatively TRBD1 (6 bases). Trimming removed 4 bases from V and 1 base from J, with 14 bases in between. The CDR3 totals 15 residues. Germline values: CDR1 SGHRS, CDR2 YFSETQ.